This is a list of T cell receptor beta chains from one sample in a study of Tregs in tolerant kidney transplant recipients. Here immunoSEQ multiplex PCR was the method, and the copy in TCRdb shows in-frame clones only, minus some. Of 90,000 to 130,000 clones in the sample, 90% were seen once. The sample was CD4+ T cells from blood, taken before the transplant. These receptors all come from a human donor who received a combined kidney and bone marrow transplant. Both conserved end residues are part of each CDR3. Each record gives: D gene, V gene, J gene, clone size, CDR3 DNA, CDR3 protein. D genes are given only for firm matches. Expanded clones are given a class, and other clones once, few, many or no size at all.

NA	TRBV6-5	TRBJ2-7	NA	TGTGCCAGCATAGGCAGGGTAAAGGACGAGCAGTACTTC	CASIGRVKDEQYF
TRBD1	TRBV9	TRBJ2-7	once	TGTGCCAGCAGCGTAGGGGACAGGGTGGGGGAGCAGTACTTC	CASSVGDRVGEQYF
NA	TRBV5-1	TRBJ1-2	once	TGCGCCAGCAGCTTAACTTTACAGGGAAACTATGGCTACACCTTC	CASSLTLQGNYGYTF
TRBD1	TRBV4-3	TRBJ2-2	once	TGCGCCAGCAGCCCTTCAATCGACAGGGTATCCGGGGAGCTGTTTTTT	CASSPSIDRVSGELFF
NA	TRBV28	TRBJ1-2	NA	TGTGCCAGCACGGGGACAATCTATGGCTACACCTTC	CASTGTIYGYTF
TRBD1	TRBV18	TRBJ1-1	NA	TGTGCCAGCTCACCCGGGACAGGGGGCATATGGTTCGCTGAAGCTTTCTTT	CASSPGTGGIWFAEAFF
TRBD2	TRBV6-6	TRBJ2-5	NA	TGTGCCAGCAGCCGACCCGGGAGCGGGGGAGAGACCCAGTACTTC	CASSRPGSGGETQYF
TRBD1	TRBV6-6	TRBJ2-5	NA	TGTGCCAGCAGCCCCGGACAGGGAGTGTCCCAAGAGACCCAGTACTTC	CASSPGQGVSQETQYF
NA	TRBV2	TRBJ1-6	NA	TGTGCCAGCACCCAAGTGGGAACGAGGGGGAATTCACCCCTCCACTTT	CASTQVGTRGNSPLHF
TRBD1	TRBV7-2	TRBJ1-3	NA	TGTGCCAGCAGCTTAGCGCCTGGACAGGGGGCCCGAAACACCATATATTTT	CASSLAPGQGARNTIYF
NA	TRBV5-5	TRBJ2-7	once	TGTGCCAGCAGCTTTTTCGGGGGTCCCTACGAGCAGTACTTC	CASSFFGGPYEQYF
NA	TRBV27	TRBJ1-2	NA	TGTGCCAGCAGTTTGGGCAGGTCCTATGGCTACACCTTC	CASSLGRSYGYTF
TRBD2	TRBV9	TRBJ2-1	NA	TGTGCCAGCAGCGTAGGCGGGGGGCTAGCGGTGAGCTCCTACAATGAGCAGTTCTTC	CASSVGGGLAVSSYNEQFF
NA	TRBV6-5	TRBJ2-1	NA	TGTGCCAGCAGTTCCGACAGGAATGAGCAGTTCTTC	CASSSDRNEQFF
NA	TRBV27	TRBJ2-7	NA	TGTGCCAGCAGGCGCCCCGAAAGCGAGCAGTACTTC	CASRRPESEQYF
TRBD1	TRBV18	TRBJ1-2	NA	TGTGCCAGCTCACCTCTGGCGGGACAGGGGAGTTTTTATGGCTACACCTTC	CASSPLAGQGSFYGYTF
TRBD2	TRBV10-1	TRBJ2-3	NA	TGCGCCAGCAGCGAGCGGGGGTTGGCAGATACGCAGTATTTT	CASSERGLADTQYF
NA	TRBV5-1	TRBJ1-3	NA	TGCGCCAGCAGCTCGGAGGGTAATTCTGGAAACACCATATATTTT	CASSSEGNSGNTIYF
NA	TRBV19	TRBJ1-5	NA	TGTGCCAGTAGTTTTCTGGAGGGTCGTCAGCCCCAGCATTTT	CASSFLEGRQPQHF
NA	TRBV7-2	TRBJ1-1	NA	TGTGCCAGCAGCTTAGTCGGAGGGGCGACCCCTCCCCCTGACGCTTTCTTT	CASSLVGGATPPPDAFF
NA	TRBV20-1	TRBJ1-1	NA	TGCAGTGCTGTCAAGACAGGTGAAGCTTTCTTT	CSAVKTGEAFF
TRBD2	TRBV10-3	TRBJ2-1	NA	TGTGCCATCAATCCGGGACTAGCGGGCAATGAGCAGTTCTTC	CAINPGLAGNEQFF
TRBD2	TRBV6-5	TRBJ2-3	once	TGTGCCAGCGGACTAGGAGACACAGATACGCAGTATTTT	CASGLGDTDTQYF
NA	TRBV9	TRBJ1-3	NA	TGTGCCAGCAGCGTGGACATTAGCTCTGGAAACACCATATATTTT	CASSVDISSGNTIYF
TRBD1	TRBV5-1	TRBJ2-3	NA	TGCGCCAGCAGTCGGGCAGGGGGCACCGACGGCGATACGCAGTATTTT	CASSRAGGTDGDTQYF
NA	TRBV2	TRBJ1-2	few	TGTGCCAGCAGTGAGACACCTTATGGCTACACCTTC	CASSETPYGYTF
TRBD2	TRBV10-3	TRBJ2-7	once	TGTGCCATCCAGTCGGGGGGGGCCTACGAGCAGTACTTC	CAIQSGGAYEQYF
NA	TRBV6-1	TRBJ2-5	NA	TGTGCCAGCAGTTCCACTCACGAAAACCGAGAGACCCAGTACTTC	CASSSTHENRETQYF
NA	TRBV5-4	TRBJ2-7	NA	TGTGCCAGCAGCTTGCGCTTAGGGGTCGGCGAGCAGTACTTC	CASSLRLGVGEQYF
NA	TRBV12-5	TRBJ2-7	NA	TGTGCTAGTGGTTTGGGACTCGCCTTCTCAGAGCAGTACTTC	CASGLGLAFSEQYF
TRBD2	TRBV6-1	TRBJ2-3	NA	TGTGCCAGCAGTGAATTAAAGGGGACTAGTTCTGCAGATACGCAGTATTTT	CASSELKGTSSADTQYF
TRBD2	TRBV29-1	TRBJ2-7	NA	TGCAGCGTTGAAGATGGAGCGGGAGGGCAGTACTTC	CSVEDGAGGQYF
NA	TRBV21-1	TRBJ2-3	NA	TGTGCCAGCAGCAAAGAGGGGCGGTTCCATAAAGCAGATACGCAGTATTTT	CASSKEGRFHKADTQYF
NA	TRBV18	TRBJ1-1	NA	TGTGCCAGCTCGCCCCAGGGCTTGAACACTGAAGCTTTCTTT	CASSPQGLNTEAFF
NA	TRBV6-5	TRBJ1-2	NA	TGTGCCAGCAGGGCAGACAGAAGGCAACACTTC	CASRADRRQHF
TRBD2	TRBV28	TRBJ2-1	once	TGTGCCAGCTATCGCCTAGCGGGAGGGCCAGGCTATAATGAGCAGTTCTTC	CASYRLAGGPGYNEQFF
NA	TRBV6-1	TRBJ1-2	NA	TGTGCCAGCAGTGAGAGGGAGGCGCGTGGCTACACCTTC	CASSEREARGYTF
TRBD2	TRBV28	TRBJ2-5	NA	TGTGCCAGCTCACGGGGGGAGAGGGAGACCCAGTACTTC	CASSRGERETQYF
NA	TRBV5-4	TRBJ2-3	NA	TGTGCCAGCAGCTTGTCACAGGCGGCAGATACGCAGTATTTT	CASSLSQAADTQYF